This paragraph covers one T cell receptor (beta chain) sequence. Enrollees, roughly 18 to 90 years old, lived in 20 to 25 US areas. Participant reports of clinical history set cohort assignment. The sample comes from a study of blood T cell repertoires in COVID-19. Study details: Material from acute and convalescent COVID-19 was sourced from the United States, Italy and Spain. T cells, B-cell-depleted T cells, or PBMCs provided the cDNA or gDNA that served as material.

The assay was immunoSEQ multiplex PCR, and TCRdb's table has in-frame clones only and misses some. The sample contains 400,000 or so clones, about 90% of which appear only once. This CDR3 comprises 14 residues. The junction had 7 bases not matched to a gene; V was cut back by 5 bases and J by 7 bases. Germline loops: CDR1 MDHEN, CDR2 SYDVKM. This TCR was recovered from a man aged 18 to 30 who had recovered from COVID-19. Input material: PBMCs or T cells enriched from blood (not recorded which). The chain uses TRBV28 and TRBJ1-2, with 10 bases fitting TRBD1. The CDR3 nucleotides read TGTGCCAGCAGTCCACCGGGGACAGGGGTTGGCTACACCTTC. This gives the protein CASSPPGTGVGYTF.